This T cell receptor (beta chain) was obtained from a study of cytomegalovirus exposure and HLA in healthy donors. As for the study in general: Earlier work reported around 110 million unique TCR beta sequences from 180 million or so T cells. Study-wide points: Researchers reported in a later analysis that a missense DCLRE1C variant was tied to TCR beta V- and J-gene trimming. The likely origin of a cluster of highly shared sequence variants was a sequencing artifact. When a later analysis compared HLA-associated TCR beta chains with equally common others, the HLA-associated chains turned out to be more clonally expanded and to have lower generation probabilities.

The PCR contained 60 Vbeta and 13 Jbeta primers. Using immunoSEQ multiplex PCR, the repertoire was profiled, and TCRdb retains in-frame clones only, with some absent. The data show about 190,000 clones, around three quarters seen once. With regard to this clone: Its antigen remains unidentified.

CDR3 size: 15 residues. Germline V gives CDR1 SGHVS, CDR2 FQNEAQ. Trimming took off 4 bases at V and 2 bases at J, with 13 bases between the two ends. The chain links TRBV7-8 to TRBJ2-3, with a possible D match to TRBD2 (6 bases). The receptor's source is a woman under 30 in good health and CMV-seronegative. Material: PBMCs. The CDR3 coding sequence is TGTGCCAGCAGCTCCCTACGGGGGTTCACAGATACGCAGTATTTT. It encodes CASSSLRGFTDTQYF.